The following is a T cell receptor (beta chain) sequence with its context. Per the original data handling: Nucleated cell counts were estimated from reference gene primer amplification. Using immunoSEQ multiplex PCR, the repertoire was profiled, and TCRdb retains in-frame clones only, with some absent. From that table come the V and J calls and clone size; the DNA was used to work out D and trimming. The table lists 35,000 to 40,000 clones, more than 70% of them singletons. The source of the sample is a study of blood T cell repertoires in COVID-19. Study summary: From the United States, Italy and Spain came samples of acute and convalescent COVID-19. Nucleic acid was either cDNA or gDNA, and it came from T cells, B-cell-depleted T cells, or PBMCs.

V was pared by 4 bases and J by 4 bases, with 6 bases between. The CDR3 runs 12 residues. Per germline, CDR1 SNHLY and CDR2 FYNNEI. Sequenced input: peripheral blood. The J gene is TRBJ2-3, the V gene TRBV2, with D unresolved. This TCR was sampled from a man in his sixties with active COVID-19. CDR3 coding DNA: TGTGCCAGCAGTGGTTCGGCAGATACGCAGTATTTT. Its translation is CASSGSADTQYF.